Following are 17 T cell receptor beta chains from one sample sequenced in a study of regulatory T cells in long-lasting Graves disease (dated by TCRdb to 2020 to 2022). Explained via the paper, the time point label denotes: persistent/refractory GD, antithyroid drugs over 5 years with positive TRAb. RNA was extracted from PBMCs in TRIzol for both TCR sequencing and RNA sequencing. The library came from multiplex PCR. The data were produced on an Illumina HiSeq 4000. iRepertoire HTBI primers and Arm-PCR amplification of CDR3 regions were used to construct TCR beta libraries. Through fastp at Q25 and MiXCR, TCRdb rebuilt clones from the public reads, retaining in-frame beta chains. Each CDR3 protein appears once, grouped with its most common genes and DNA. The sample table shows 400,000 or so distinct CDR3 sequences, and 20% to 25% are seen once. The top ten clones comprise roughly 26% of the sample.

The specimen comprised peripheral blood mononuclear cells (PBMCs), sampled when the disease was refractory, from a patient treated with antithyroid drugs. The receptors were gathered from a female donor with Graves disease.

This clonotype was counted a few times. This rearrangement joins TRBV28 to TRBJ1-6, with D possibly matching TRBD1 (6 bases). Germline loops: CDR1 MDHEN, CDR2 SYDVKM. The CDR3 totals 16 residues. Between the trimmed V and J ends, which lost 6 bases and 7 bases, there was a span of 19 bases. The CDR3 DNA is TGTGCCAGCAGATTAACGACAGGAGTGGGGAATTCACCCCTCCACTTT. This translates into CASRLTTGVGNSPLHF.

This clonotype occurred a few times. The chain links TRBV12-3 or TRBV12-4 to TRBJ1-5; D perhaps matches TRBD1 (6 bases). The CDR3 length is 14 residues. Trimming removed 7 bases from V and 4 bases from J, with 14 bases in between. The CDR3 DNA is TGTGCCAGCACCATCGGACAGCCTAATCAGCCCCAGCATTTT. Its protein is CASTIGQPNQPQHF.

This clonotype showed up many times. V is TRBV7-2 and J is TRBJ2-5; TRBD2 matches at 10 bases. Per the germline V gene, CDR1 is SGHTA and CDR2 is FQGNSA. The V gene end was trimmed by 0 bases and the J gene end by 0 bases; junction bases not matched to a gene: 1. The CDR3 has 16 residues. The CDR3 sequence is CASSLAGLAHQETQYF. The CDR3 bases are TGTGCCAGCAGCTTAGCGGGACTAGCGCACCAAGAGACCCAGTACTTC. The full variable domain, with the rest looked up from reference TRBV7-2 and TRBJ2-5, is GAGVSQSPSNKVTEKGKDVELRCDPISGHTALYWYRQSLGQGLEFLIYFQGNSAPDKSGLPSDRFSAERTGGSVSTLTIQRTQQEDSAVYLCASSLAGLAHQETQYFGPGTRLLVL.

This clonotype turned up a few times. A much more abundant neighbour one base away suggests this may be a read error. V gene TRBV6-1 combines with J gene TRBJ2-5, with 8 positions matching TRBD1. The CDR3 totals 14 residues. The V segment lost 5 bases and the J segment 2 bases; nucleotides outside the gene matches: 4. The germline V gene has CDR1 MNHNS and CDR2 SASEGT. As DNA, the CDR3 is TGTGCCAGCAGTCAACACAGGGGGCAAGAGACCCAGTACTTC. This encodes CASSQHRGQETQYF.

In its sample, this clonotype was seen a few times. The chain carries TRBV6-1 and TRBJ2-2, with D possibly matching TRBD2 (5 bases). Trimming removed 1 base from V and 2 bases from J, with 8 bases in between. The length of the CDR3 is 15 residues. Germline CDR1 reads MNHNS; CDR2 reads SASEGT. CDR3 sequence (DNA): TGTGCCAGCAGTGAAGTGGGAGAAAACACCGGGGAGCTGTTTTTT. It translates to CASSEVGENTGELFF.

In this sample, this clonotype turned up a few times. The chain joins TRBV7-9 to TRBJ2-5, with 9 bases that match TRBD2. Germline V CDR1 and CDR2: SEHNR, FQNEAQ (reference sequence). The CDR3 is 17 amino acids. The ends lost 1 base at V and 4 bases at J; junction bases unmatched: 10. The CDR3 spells CASSLEASGTLRETQYF. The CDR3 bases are TGTGCCAGCAGCTTAGAGGCTAGCGGGACCCTTCGAGAGACCCAGTACTTC. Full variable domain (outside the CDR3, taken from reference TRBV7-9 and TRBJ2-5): DTGVSQNPRHKITKRGQNVTFRCDPISEHNRLYWYRQTLGQGPEFLTYFQNEAQLEKSRLLSDRFSAERPKGSFSTLEIQRTEQGDSAMYLCASSLEASGTLRETQYFGPGTRLLVL.

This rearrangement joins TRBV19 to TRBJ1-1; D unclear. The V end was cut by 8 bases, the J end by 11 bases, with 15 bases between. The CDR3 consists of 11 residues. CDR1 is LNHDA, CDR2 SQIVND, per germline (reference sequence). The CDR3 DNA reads TGTGCCAGTGGTTTGGTTCGGCAGGCTTTCTTT. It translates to CASGLVRQAFF.

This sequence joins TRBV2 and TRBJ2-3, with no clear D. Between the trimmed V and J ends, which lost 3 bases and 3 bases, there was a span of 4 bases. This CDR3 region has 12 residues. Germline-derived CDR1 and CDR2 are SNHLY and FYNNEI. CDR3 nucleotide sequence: TGTGCCAGCAGTGACAAGACAGATACGCAGTATTTT. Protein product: CASSDKTDTQYF.

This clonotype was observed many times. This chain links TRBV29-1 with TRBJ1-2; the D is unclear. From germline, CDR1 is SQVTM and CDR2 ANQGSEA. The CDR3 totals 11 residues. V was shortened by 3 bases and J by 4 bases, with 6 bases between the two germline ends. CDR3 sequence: CSVDEGYGYTF. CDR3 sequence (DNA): TGCAGCGTTGATGAGGGCTATGGCTACACCTTC.

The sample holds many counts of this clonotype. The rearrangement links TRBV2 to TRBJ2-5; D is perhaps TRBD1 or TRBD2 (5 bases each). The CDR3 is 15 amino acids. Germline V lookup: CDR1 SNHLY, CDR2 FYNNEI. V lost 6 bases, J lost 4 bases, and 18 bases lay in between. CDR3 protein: CASRATSFGGETQYF. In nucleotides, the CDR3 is TGTGCCAGCAGAGCTACTAGTTTTGGGGGAGAGACCCAGTACTTC. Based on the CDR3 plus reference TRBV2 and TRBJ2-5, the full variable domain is EPEVTQTPSHQVTQMGQEVILRCVPISNHLYFYWYRQILGQKVEFLVSFYNNEISEKSEIFDDQFSVERPDGSNFTLKIRSTKLEDSAMYFCASRATSFGGETQYFGPGTRLLVL.

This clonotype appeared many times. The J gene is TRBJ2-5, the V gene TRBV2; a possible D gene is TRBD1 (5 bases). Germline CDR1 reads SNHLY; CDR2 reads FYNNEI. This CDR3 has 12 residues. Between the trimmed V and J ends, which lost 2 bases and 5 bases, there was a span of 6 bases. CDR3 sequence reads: CASSERGETQYF. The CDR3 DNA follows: TGTGCCAGCAGTGAAAGGGGCGAGACCCAGTACTTC. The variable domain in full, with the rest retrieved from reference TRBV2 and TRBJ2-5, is EPEVTQTPSHQVTQMGQEVILRCVPISNHLYFYWYRQILGQKVEFLVSFYNNEISEKSEIFDDQFSVERPDGSNFTLKIRSTKLEDSAMYFCASSERGETQYFGPGTRLLVL.

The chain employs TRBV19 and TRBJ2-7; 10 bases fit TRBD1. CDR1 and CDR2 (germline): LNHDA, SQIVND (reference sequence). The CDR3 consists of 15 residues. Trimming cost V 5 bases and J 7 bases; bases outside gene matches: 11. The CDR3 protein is CASSPGTGVLLEQYF. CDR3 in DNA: TGTGCCAGTAGTCCCGGGACAGGGGTACTACTTGAGCAGTACTTC.

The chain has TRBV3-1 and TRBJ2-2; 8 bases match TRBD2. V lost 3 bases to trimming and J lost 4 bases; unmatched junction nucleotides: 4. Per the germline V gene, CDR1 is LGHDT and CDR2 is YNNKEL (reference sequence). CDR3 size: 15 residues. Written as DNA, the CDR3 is TGTGCCAGCAGCCAGGGACTAGTCGTCACCGGGGAGCTGTTTTTT. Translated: CASSQGLVVTGELFF. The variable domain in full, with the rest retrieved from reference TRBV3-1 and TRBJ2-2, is DTAVSQTPKYLVTQMGNDKSIKCEQNLGHDTMYWYKQDSKKFLKIMFSYNNKELIINETVPNRFSPKSPDKAHLNLHINSLELGDSAVYFCASSQGLVVTGELFFGEGSRLTVL.

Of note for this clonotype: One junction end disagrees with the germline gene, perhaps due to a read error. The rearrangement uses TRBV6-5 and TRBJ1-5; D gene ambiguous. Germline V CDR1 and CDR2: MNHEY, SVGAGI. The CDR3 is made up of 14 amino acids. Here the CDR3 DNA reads TGTGCCAGCGGTTACAAAACTAGCAATCAGCCCCAGCATTTT. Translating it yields CASGYKTSNQPQHF.

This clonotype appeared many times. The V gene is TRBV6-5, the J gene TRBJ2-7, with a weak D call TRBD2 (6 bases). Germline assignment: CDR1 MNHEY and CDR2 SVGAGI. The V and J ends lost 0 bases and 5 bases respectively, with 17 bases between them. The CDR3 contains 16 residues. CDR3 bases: TGTGCCAGCAGTTACTCGCTTCGCGGGATAAGGGACGAGCAGTACTTC. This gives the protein CASSYSLRGIRDEQYF.

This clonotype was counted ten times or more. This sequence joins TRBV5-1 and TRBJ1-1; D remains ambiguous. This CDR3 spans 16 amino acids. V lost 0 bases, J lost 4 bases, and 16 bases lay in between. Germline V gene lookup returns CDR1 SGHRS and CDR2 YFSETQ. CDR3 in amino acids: CASSLATAGRGTEAFF. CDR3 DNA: TGCGCCAGCAGCTTGGCCACGGCGGGTCGGGGCACTGAAGCTTTCTTT.

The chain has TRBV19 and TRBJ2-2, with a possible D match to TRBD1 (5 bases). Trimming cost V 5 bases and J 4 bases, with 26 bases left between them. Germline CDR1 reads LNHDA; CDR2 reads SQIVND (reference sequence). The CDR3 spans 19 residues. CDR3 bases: TGTGCCAGTAGTCCCCGCGTCAGAATCCGACAGCGACTCACCGGGGAGCTGTTTTTT. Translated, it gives CASSPRVRIRQRLTGELFF.